Included here is one T cell receptor (beta chain) sequence, with context. Antigen specificity is unknown. Mismatch with germline at one junction end may stem from a read error. The data were taken from a study of graft-versus-host responses after intestinal transplantation. In the study overall: Isolated intestinal, liver-intestinal, or multivisceral transplants were what recipients had. Once they had received anti-thymocyte globulin induction, all recipients took tacrolimus and steroids for around 3 years. Study-wide results and limits: With peak circulating GvH clone levels came an association with early post-transplant HvG declines. Analysis identified GvH clones in recipient marrow, with some appearing first in ileum or blood.

Only in-frame clones appear in the TCRdb table, and some are missing; sequencing was by immunoSEQ multiplex PCR. The data contain around 100,000 clones, more than 85% of them singletons. The CDR3 has 15 residues. Germline CDR1 is LGHNA and CDR2 is YNFKEQ. The origin of this receptor is a human donor who received an intestinal transplant. The chain is built from TRBV4-2 and TRBJ2-2; 9 bases agree with TRBD1. Sequencing was performed on unstimulated CD4+ T cells sorted from spleen or lymph node cells, taken before intestinal transplant. The DNA of the CDR3 is TGTGCCAGCAGCCCTGGGACAGGGAACCCCGGGGAGCTGTTTTTT. Its protein product is CASSPGTGNPGELFF.